These 13 T cell receptor beta chains were all obtained from the same sample, sequenced in a study of long-term antiretroviral therapy in people with HIV. At the survey level, the v3.0 immunoSEQ assay was run. Libraries were prepared by immunoSEQ multiplex PCR; TCRdb keeps only in-frame clonotypes and omits some of them. This table has about 20,000 clones, 80% to 90% appearing once. Source: unsorted PBMCs, taken 0.6 years after starting antiretroviral therapy. The receptors were sampled from a woman aged 18-30 years with HIV.

The gene calls are TRBV28 and TRBJ1-5; TRBD1 is a possible D gene (6 bases). CDR3 length: 12 residues. Trimming took 7 bases from V and 7 from J, leaving 11 bases between them. The germline V gene has CDR1 MDHEN and CDR2 SYDVKM. CDR3 bases: TGTGCCAGCACCTTAGGGGGGCAGCCCCAGCATTTT. Translated, it gives CASTLGGQPQHF.

The chain employs TRBV6-1 and TRBJ1-5; D unclear. The CDR3 totals 15 residues. Between the trimmed V and J ends, which lost 7 bases and 6 bases, there was a span of 19 bases. Germline CDR1 is MNHNS and CDR2 is SASEGT. The CDR3 reads CASTSGEGGGQPQHF. CDR3 nucleotides: TGTGCCAGCACCTCAGGCGAAGGAGGTGGTCAGCCCCAGCATTTT.

This chain uses TRBV7-9 with TRBJ2-2, with 7 nucleotides matching TRBD2. The germline gives CDR1 SEHNR, CDR2 FQNEAQ (reference sequence). There are 15 residues in the CDR3. Losses at the gene ends were 5 bases for V and 7 bases for J; bases not matched to a gene: 10. Here the CDR3 DNA reads TGTGCCAGCAGCCCTAGGACTAGTCAGGGCGGGGAGCTGTTTTTT. Protein sequence: CASSPRTSQGGELFF.

The chain joins TRBV6-6 to TRBJ2-7; D uncertain. Germline V gene sequence: CDR1 MNHNY, CDR2 SVGAGI (reference sequence). The ends were cut back, 2 bases at V and 2 bases at J, with 7 bases in the middle. The CDR3 is made up of 13 amino acids. In nucleotides, the CDR3 is TGTGCCAGCAGTTACCAACAAACCTACGAGCAGTACTTC. Residues: CASSYQQTYEQYF.

This CDR3 is CASSAGTSGVYEQFF. The CDR3 DNA reads as TGTGCCAGCAGCGCCGGGACTAGCGGGGTGTATGAGCAGTTCTTC. The chain recombines TRBV9 with TRBJ2-1, with TRBD2 matching over 13 bases. The germline CDR1 and CDR2 sequences are SGDLS and YYNGEE. After removal of 3 bases from V and 8 bases from J, the junction contained 5 bases not matched to a gene. This CDR3 spans 15 amino acids.

This clone was recorded only once. The rearrangement joins TRBV28 to TRBJ2-1; perhaps D is TRBD1 or TRBD2 (5 bases each). Trimming shortened V by 3 bases and J by 5 bases, and 14 bases separated the two germline ends. The CDR3 totals 15 residues. Germline CDR1 MDHEN, CDR2 SYDVKM. CDR3 loop: CASSLGKGRNNEQFF. The CDR3 region has the DNA TGTGCCAGCAGTTTGGGGAAGGGACGGAACAATGAGCAGTTCTTC.

In DNA form, the CDR3 reads TGTGCCAGCATCATAGGGACAGCTGGAAACACCATATATTTT. Residues: CASIIGTAGNTIYF. The chain links TRBV6-6 to TRBJ1-3; TRBD1 aligns across 7 bases. Germline V gives CDR1 MNHNY, CDR2 SVGAGI (reference sequence). The CDR3 sequence is 14 residues long. V was pared by 7 bases and J by 2 bases, with 5 bases of the junction left unmatched.

The CDR3 DNA is TGTGCCAGCAGCCAAATCGGGACTAGCTCTATGGATACGCAGTATTTT. This sequence encodes CASSQIGTSSMDTQYF. The chain uses TRBV4-2 and TRBJ2-3, with 9 bases lining up with TRBD2. This CDR3 region has 16 residues. The germline CDR1 and CDR2 sequences are LGHNA and YNFKEQ. J was trimmed by 6 bases and V by 2 bases; bases with no gene match: 9.

The chain recombines TRBV15 with TRBJ1-5; unclear D gene. Germline CDR1 reads LNHNV; CDR2 reads YYDKDF (reference sequence). With 5 bases removed from V and 5 bases from J, the gap between germline ends came to 19 bases. The CDR3 sequence is 16 residues long. The CDR3 DNA follows: TGTGCCACCAGCTCCCGGACCGAAACTTGGGATCAGCCCCAGCATTTT. Protein sequence: CATSSRTETWDQPQHF. The full variable domain, in which reference TRBV15 and TRBJ1-5 provide the parts outside the CDR3, is DAMVIQNPRYQVTQFGKPVTLSCSQTLNHNVMYWYQQKSSQAPKLLFHYYDKDFNNEADTPDNFQSRRPNTSFCFLDIRSPGLGDTAMYLCATSSRTETWDQPQHFGDGTRLSIL.

This clone was detected only a few times. The rearrangement links TRBV20-1 to TRBJ1-2, with D hard to call. There are 9 residues in the CDR3. Germline CDR1 DFQATT, CDR2 SNEGSKA (reference sequence). The CDR3 bases are TGCAACCGGGGAGGAGGCTACACCTTC. Translation: CNRGGGYTF.

V is TRBV30 and J is TRBJ2-5; no clear D. CDR1 and CDR2 from the germline V gene are GTSNPN and SVGIG (reference sequence). V gave up 2 bases and J gave up 4 bases, with 5 bases separating them. This CDR3 region has 11 residues. CDR3 in DNA: TGTGCCTGGAGTCCACGAGAGACCCAGTACTTC. It specifies CAWSPRETQYF.

This chain joins TRBV5-1 and TRBJ2-1; 12 bases agree with TRBD2. Per the germline V gene, CDR1 is SGHRS and CDR2 is YFSETQ. The CDR3 has 16 amino acids. The junction had 5 bases not matched to a gene; V was cut back by 0 bases and J by 7 bases. Here the CDR3 DNA reads TGCGCCAGCAGCTTGGGTCTAGCGGGAGGGGGGAATGAGCAGTTCTTC. Amino acids: CASSLGLAGGGNEQFF.

This clone showed up just a few times. The chain couples TRBV19 to TRBJ1-4; 9 bases agree with TRBD1. This CDR3 spans 16 amino acids. Germline CDR1 and CDR2: LNHDA and SQIVND (reference sequence). Trimming removed 6 bases from V and 2 bases from J; junction bases left unmatched: 7. CDR3 amino acids: CASRRDRDLTNEKLFF. CDR3 DNA: TGTGCCAGTAGGCGGGACAGGGATTTGACTAATGAAAAACTGTTTTTT.